This TCR beta chain is drawn from a study of CDR3 diversity in severe acne. TCRdb ran MiXCR on the PCR reads and lists one entry per CDR3 protein. The sample has under 100,000 distinct CDR3 sequences; around half are singletons. CDR3 size: 14 residues. CDR1 ENHRY and CDR2 SYGVKD come from the germline V gene. V dropped 6 bases and J dropped 1; count of bases not matched to a gene: 5. Input material: blood. This chain joins TRBV10-3 and TRBJ2-7, with 8 bases that match TRBD2. This TCR was sampled from a male donor in good health, serving as a control. The CDR3 protein is CAISPLAESYEQYF. The CDR3 DNA sequence: TGTGCCATCAGCCCACTAGCGGAGTCCTACGAGCAGTACTTC.